This TCR beta chain appears in the sequencing data of a study of CD8+CD57+ T cells in acquired aplastic anemia. Study as a whole: DNA from sorted CD4+ and CD8+ cells averaged around 3.5 ug. General study points: No significant patient-versus-control difference appeared in CD8+ Simpson's diversity. Patients shared twenty-nine CD8+ CDR3 sequences with controls.

The CDR3 runs to 14 residues. The V end lost 9 bases, the J end lost 4 bases, and 18 bases lay between the germline ends. This clonotype has a single count. Its antigen is currently unknown. TCR beta VDJ combinations and CDR3 sequences were profiled from genomic DNA. TCRdb ran MiXCR on the reads and lists one entry per CDR3 protein. Of roughly 420,000 distinct CDR3 sequences listed, just under 70% are singletons. The chain combines TRBV12-3 or TRBV12-4 with TRBJ1-1; D is unclear. The sequence derives from a human donor in good health, serving as a control. Sequencing input: sorted CD4+, CD8+, or CD8+CD57+ T cells (not recorded which) from PBMCs. This CDR3 reads CARSVTMAGTEAFF. CDR3 DNA: TGTGCCAGATCGGTTACAATGGCGGGCACTGAAGCTTTCTTT.